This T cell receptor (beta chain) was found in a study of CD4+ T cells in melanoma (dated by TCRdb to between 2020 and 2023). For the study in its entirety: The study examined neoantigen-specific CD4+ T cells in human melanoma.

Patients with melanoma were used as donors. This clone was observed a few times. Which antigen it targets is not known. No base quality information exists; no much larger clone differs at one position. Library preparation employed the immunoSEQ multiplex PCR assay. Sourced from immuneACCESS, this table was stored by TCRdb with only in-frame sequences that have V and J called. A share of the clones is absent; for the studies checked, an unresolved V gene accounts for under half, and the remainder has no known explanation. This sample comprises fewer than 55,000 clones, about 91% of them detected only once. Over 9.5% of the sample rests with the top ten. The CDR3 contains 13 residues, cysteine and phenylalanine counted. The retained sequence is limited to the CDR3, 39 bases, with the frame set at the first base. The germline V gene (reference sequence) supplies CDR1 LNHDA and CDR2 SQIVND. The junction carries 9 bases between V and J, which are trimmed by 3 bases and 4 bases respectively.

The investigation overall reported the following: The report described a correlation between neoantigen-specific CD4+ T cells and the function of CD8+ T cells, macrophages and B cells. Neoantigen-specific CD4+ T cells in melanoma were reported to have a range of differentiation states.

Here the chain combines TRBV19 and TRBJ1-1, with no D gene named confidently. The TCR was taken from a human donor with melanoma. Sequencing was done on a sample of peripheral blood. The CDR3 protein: CASSMGYLTEAFF. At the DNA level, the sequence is TGTGCCAGTAGTATGGGTTATCTCACTGAAGCTTTCTTT.